Following are 19 T cell receptor beta chains from one sample sequenced in a study of shared clonotypes between healthy human individuals. Sequenced by immunoSEQ multiplex PCR; TCRdb stores in-frame clones only, minus some. The sample includes more than 2 million clones, just under 95% of them seen just once. Naive CD8 cells, CD45RO-negative and positively selected for CCR7, excluded terminally differentiated effector memory CD45RA+ cells. The specimen was naive CD8+ T cells from PBMCs. The receptors were sampled from a man aged 18 to 29 in good health. Some clones in this sample may be carry-over from other donors' samples.

The chain joins TRBV4-1 to TRBJ2-7; D gene unclear. Germline lookup yields CDR1 MGHRA and CDR2 YSYEKL. V was trimmed by 4 bases and J by 3 bases, leaving 10 bases between them. The CDR3 consists of 13 residues. Here the CDR3 DNA reads TGCGCCAGCAGCCCCAGGTCGTACTACGAGCAGTACTTC. Amino acids: CASSPRSYYEQYF.

V gene TRBV19 combines with J gene TRBJ2-7; 8 bases are a match to TRBD1. The germline gives CDR1 LNHDA, CDR2 SQIVND (reference sequence). This CDR3 is 14 amino acids long. Germline trimming cut 7 bases from V and 5 bases from J; bases unmatched to any gene: 10. DNA of the CDR3: TGTGCCAGTACCCGGACAGGGTTTTACCACGAGCAGTACTTC. It translates to CASTRTGFYHEQYF.

This clone was counted a few times. Relative to the germline gene, one junction end is altered; a read error may explain this. The V gene is TRBV19, the J gene TRBJ1-1, with a tentative D call TRBD1 (6 bases). Germline CDR1 and CDR2: LNHDA and SQIVND (reference sequence). CDR3 size: 12 residues. The CDR3 sequence is CASSSGGLEAFF. The CDR3, as DNA: TGTGCCAGCAGTAGTGGGGGGCTTGAAGCTTTCTTT.

The chain uses TRBV7-8 and TRBJ2-4; D call uncertain. The CDR3 is 13 amino acids. V dropped 0 bases and J dropped 4 bases, with 4 bases sitting between them. Germline V gives CDR1 SGHVS, CDR2 FQNEAQ. Written as DNA, the CDR3 is TGTGCCAGCAGCTTAGCAGGAAAAAACATTCAGTACTTC. Amino acids: CASSLAGKNIQYF. Looking up the rest from reference TRBV7-8 and TRBJ2-4 gives the full variable domain: GAGVSQSPRYKVAKRGQDVALRCDPISGHVSLFWYQQALGQGPEFLTYFQNEAQLDKSGLPSDRFFAERPEGSVSTLKIQRTQQEDSAVYLCASSLAGKNIQYFGAGTRLSVL.

Comments on this clone: The same CDR3 can be traced to other DNA sequences in this sample. The DNA of the CDR3 is TGCGCCAGCAGCTTGGGCCTAGCGGGAGGGGATACGCAGTATTTT. Translating gives CASSLGLAGGDTQYF. The gene calls are TRBV5-1 and TRBJ2-3; 12 bases line up with TRBD2. V dropped 0 bases and J dropped 6; count of bases not matched to a gene: 2. The CDR3 has 15 amino acids. CDR1 is SGHRS and CDR2 is YFSETQ in the germline V gene.

The chain carries TRBV29-1 and TRBJ1-6; 8 nucleotides line up with TRBD1. CDR1 and CDR2 from the germline V gene are SQVTM and ANQGSEA. The CDR3 is 14 amino acids. Trimming at V came to 6 bases and at J to 10 bases, leaving 11 bases not matched to a gene. CDR3 sequence (DNA): TGCAGCGTCTACTCTCAGGGGGCAGGGTCACCCCTCCACTTT. It specifies CSVYSQGAGSPLHF.

The chain couples TRBV7-3 to TRBJ2-2; 7 positions agree with TRBD2. This CDR3 has 16 residues. Germline loops: CDR1 SGHTA, CDR2 FQGTGA. J gave up 6 bases and V 5 bases, and 12 bases lay outside the gene matches. CDR3 amino acids: CASSQLARGTPGELFF. CDR3 DNA sequence: TGTGCCAGCAGCCAACTAGCGAGGGGCACTCCCGGGGAGCTGTTTTTT.

V gene TRBV7-8 combines with J gene TRBJ2-1; the match to TRBD2 covers 12 bases. The germline CDR1 and CDR2 sequences are SGHVS and FQNEAQ. V was pared by 1 base and J by 9 bases, with 4 bases of the junction left unmatched. CDR3 length: 15 amino acids. As DNA, the CDR3 is TGTGCCAGCAGCTTAGGACTAGCGGGAGAAAGTGAGCAGTTCTTC. Protein product: CASSLGLAGESEQFF.

This chain's CDR3 is CASSLRGTHYEQYF. Here the CDR3 DNA reads TGTGCCAGCAGTTTAAGAGGGACCCACTACGAGCAGTACTTC. The chain has TRBV27 and TRBJ2-7; possibly TRBD1 or TRBD2 for D (5 bases each). Deletions cut 2 bases from V and 3 bases from J, with 11 bases between. Germline values: CDR1 MNHEY, CDR2 SMNVEV (reference sequence). The CDR3 sequence is 14 residues long.

V and J are TRBV27 and TRBJ2-7; 7 bases are shared with TRBD1. Germline CDR1 and CDR2: MNHEY and SMNVEV (reference sequence). Trimming cost V 3 bases and J 2 bases; bases outside gene matches: 10. The CDR3 runs to 16 residues. CDR3 in amino acids: CASSFSSGGITYEQYF. The CDR3 DNA is TGTGCCAGCAGTTTTAGTTCAGGGGGTATCACCTACGAGCAGTACTTC.

CDR3 amino acids: CASSVGRGVEATEAFF. The CDR3 region has the DNA TGTGCCAGCAGCGTAGGACGAGGTGTTGAGGCCACTGAAGCTTTCTTT. The chain is built from TRBV9 and TRBJ1-1, with D uncertain. Looked up from germline, CDR1 is SGDLS and CDR2 is YYNGEE. V lost 0 bases and J 4 bases, leaving 16 bases between the germline ends. This CDR3 is 16 amino acids long. The full variable domain, rest sourced from reference TRBV9 and TRBJ1-1, is DSGVTQTPKHLITATGQRVTLRCSPRSGDLSVYWYQQSLDQGLQFLIQYYNGEERAKGNILERFSAQQFPDLHSELNLSSLELGDSALYFCASSVGRGVEATEAFFGQGTRLTVV.

This chain connects TRBV9 to TRBJ2-1; TRBD1 or TRBD2 may be the D gene (5 bases each). Between the trimmed V and J ends, which lost 1 base and 6 bases, there was a span of 14 bases. CDR3 size: 15 residues. Germline V gene sequence: CDR1 SGDLS, CDR2 YYNGEE. Here the CDR3 reads CASSVIPGTLNEQFF. As DNA, the CDR3 is TGTGCCAGCAGCGTAATCCCGGGGACCCTCAATGAGCAGTTCTTC.

The chain combines TRBV29-1 with TRBJ2-7, with 9 bases matching TRBD2. Unmatched junction bases numbered 3, after V lost 6 bases and J lost 6 bases. The length of the CDR3 is 11 residues. The germline V gene has CDR1 SQVTM and CDR2 ANQGSEA. CDR3: CSVGGGGEQYF. The CDR3 nucleotides are TGCAGCGTCGGCGGGGGGGGCGAGCAGTACTTC.

The CDR3 DNA is TGTGCCAGCAGCATCATCGTTTTCAATGAGCAGTTCTTC. This encodes CASSIIVFNEQFF. The chain has TRBV27 and TRBJ2-1; no reliable D call. V lost 6 bases and J 6 bases, leaving 12 bases between the germline ends. The germline gives CDR1 MNHEY, CDR2 SMNVEV (reference sequence). The CDR3 is made up of 13 amino acids.

The chain uses TRBV19 and TRBJ1-5; a weak D match, TRBD1 (5 bases). Trimming cost V 8 bases and J 4 bases, with 12 bases left between them. Per germline, CDR1 LNHDA and CDR2 SQIVND (reference sequence). This CDR3 comprises 13 residues. CDR3 sequence reads: CASGAFFNQPQHF. The DNA of the CDR3 is TGTGCCAGTGGGGCCTTTTTTAATCAGCCCCAGCATTTT.

V gene TRBV6-6 combines with J gene TRBJ2-7, with a possible D match to TRBD2 (5 bases). Trimming removed 6 bases at V and 3 bases at J, with 6 bases between. CDR1 MNHNY and CDR2 SVGAGI come from the germline V gene (reference sequence). The CDR3 has 11 residues. This chain's CDR3 is CASSAGYEQYF. As DNA, the CDR3 is TGTGCCAGCAGCGCGGGCTACGAGCAGTACTTC.

The chain joins TRBV9 to TRBJ2-5, with D maybe TRBD2 (6 bases). The length of the CDR3 is 15 residues. Trimming took 0 bases from V and 5 from J, leaving 14 bases between them. The V gene's germline CDR1 is SGDLS and CDR2 YYNGEE. The CDR3 bases are TGTGCCAGCAGCGTAGTAGCGGAGCCCAGGGAGACCCAGTACTTC. Amino acid sequence: CASSVVAEPRETQYF. Full variable domain (outside the CDR3, taken from reference TRBV9 and TRBJ2-5): DSGVTQTPKHLITATGQRVTLRCSPRSGDLSVYWYQQSLDQGLQFLIQYYNGEERAKGNILERFSAQQFPDLHSELNLSSLELGDSALYFCASSVVAEPRETQYFGPGTRLLVL.

The CDR3 nucleotides are TGTGCCAGCAGCGCACGCCGGGACAACCGAAACGACGAGCAGTACTTC. Amino acid sequence: CASSARRDNRNDEQYF. The chain is built from TRBV9 and TRBJ2-7; weak D call: TRBD1 (6 bases). The germline gives CDR1 SGDLS, CDR2 YYNGEE. This CDR3 is 16 amino acids long. Trimming removed 3 bases from V and 5 bases from J, with 21 bases in between.

In its sample, this clone was seen once. V and J are TRBV27 and TRBJ2-1; D not resolved. Trimming removed 2 bases at V and 6 bases at J, with 11 bases between. The germline CDR1 and CDR2 sequences are MNHEY and SMNVEV (reference sequence). This CDR3 region has 14 residues. The CDR3 DNA reads TGTGCCAGCAGTTTAAGGTTAGCTCCCAATGAGCAGTTCTTC. As protein: CASSLRLAPNEQFF.